This T cell receptor beta chain was retrieved from a study of cytomegalovirus exposure and HLA in healthy donors. Study results and limitations: A reported reduction in N-insertions relative to the approximately 690-donor mean was seen in an Asian-associated ancestry cluster in a later analysis.

Primers: 60 Vbeta forward and 13 Jbeta reverse. TCRdb keeps only in-frame clones here, not all; method: immunoSEQ multiplex PCR. The table counts about 50,000 clones; under 1.3% lies in the top ten. Points on this clone: Its target is not known.

Healthy individuals who donated bone marrow served as the donors. Sequenced material: PBMCs. The TCR originated in a woman between 35 and 50 years old in good health and CMV-seronegative.

CDR3 DNA: TGTGCCAGCACCTCCAGCGTTGCGAGCACAGATACGCAGTATTTT. Translated: CASTSSVASTDTQYF. This chain links TRBV28 with TRBJ2-3; no definite D call. Deletions cut 7 bases from V and 0 bases from J, with 14 bases between. The germline gives CDR1 MDHEN, CDR2 SYDVKM. The CDR3 is 15 residues long.